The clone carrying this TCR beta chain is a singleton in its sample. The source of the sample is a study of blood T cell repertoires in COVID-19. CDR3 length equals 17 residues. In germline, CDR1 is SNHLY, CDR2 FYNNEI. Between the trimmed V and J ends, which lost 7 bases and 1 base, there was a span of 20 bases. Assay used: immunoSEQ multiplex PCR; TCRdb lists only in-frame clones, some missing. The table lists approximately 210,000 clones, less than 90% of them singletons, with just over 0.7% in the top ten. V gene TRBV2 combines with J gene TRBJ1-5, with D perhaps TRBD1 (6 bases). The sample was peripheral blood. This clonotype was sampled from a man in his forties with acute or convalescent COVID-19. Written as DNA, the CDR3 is TGTGCCAGCACCCGGGGGGCGGGAGGTCTGAGCAATCAGCCCCAGCATTTT. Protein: CASTRGAGGLSNQPQHF.